This T cell receptor beta chain was sequenced for a study of persistence of HIV-infected CD4 T cells. Regarding the study as a whole: Within sorted populations, more oligoclonal TCRs accompanied more oligoclonal proviruses.

The stimulus was an HIV-1 Gag 15-mer peptide pool, 0.85 to 1 ug/peptide/mL. Responding CD4+ T cells were sorted by upregulation of both CD40 ligand and CD69. For at least 4 years, plasma HIV-1 RNA was undetectable (<50 copies/mL). CD8+ T cells were removed from PBMCs prior to stimulation. The V segment lost 4 bases and the J segment 4 bases; nucleotides outside the gene matches: 1. In germline, CDR1 is WSHSY, CDR2 SAAADI. CDR3 length: 14 residues. The immunoSEQ assay was version 4, run in survey mode. Using immunoSEQ multiplex PCR, the repertoire was profiled, and TCRdb retains in-frame clones only, with some absent. The data contain about 20,000 clones, over 55% of them singletons. On this clone: As yet, its antigen is unknown.

V is TRBV10-2 and J is TRBJ1-5; the match to TRBD1 covers 10 bases. This receptor was obtained from an adult woman with HIV who was CMV-seropositive. The specimen comprised CD4+ T cells sorted from PBMCs after roughly 19-hour stimulation, sampled from a patient who received antiretroviral therapy. Here the CDR3 reads CASSGTGGNQPQHF. The DNA of the CDR3 is TGCGCCAGCAGTGGGACAGGGGGAAATCAGCCCCAGCATTTT.